This T cell receptor beta chain emerged from a study of neurological immune-mediated disorders. cDNA synthesis was performed by 5'RACE with 10-nucleotide random UMIs. TCRdb redid the calling of the 5' RACE reads with MiXCR, one entry per CDR3 protein. The sample records roughly 25,000 distinct CDR3 sequences, roughly 13% being singletons. This clonotype was seen at least ten times. Antigen unknown. Time point of the sample: technical triplicate 1. CD4+ or CD8+ T cells at a count of about 1 million served as input for the sorted libraries. The CDR3 is 16 amino acids. The germline V gene encodes CDR1 LGHNA and CDR2 YNFKEQ. Trimming took 3 bases from V and 1 from J, leaving 13 bases between them. Points from the study as a whole: The greatest TCR clonal expansion appeared in HTLV-1-associated myelopathy and the smallest, falling below healthy controls, in multiple sclerosis.

The sequenced material came from CD4+ T cells from blood. The V call is TRBV4-2, the J call TRBJ2-4; D is ambiguous. This sequence originates from a female donor with HTLV-1-associated myelopathy (HAM/TSP). The CDR3 reads CASSQEGNGAKNIQYF. As DNA, the CDR3 is TGTGCCAGCAGCCAGGAAGGAAACGGGGCCAAAAACATTCAGTACTTC.